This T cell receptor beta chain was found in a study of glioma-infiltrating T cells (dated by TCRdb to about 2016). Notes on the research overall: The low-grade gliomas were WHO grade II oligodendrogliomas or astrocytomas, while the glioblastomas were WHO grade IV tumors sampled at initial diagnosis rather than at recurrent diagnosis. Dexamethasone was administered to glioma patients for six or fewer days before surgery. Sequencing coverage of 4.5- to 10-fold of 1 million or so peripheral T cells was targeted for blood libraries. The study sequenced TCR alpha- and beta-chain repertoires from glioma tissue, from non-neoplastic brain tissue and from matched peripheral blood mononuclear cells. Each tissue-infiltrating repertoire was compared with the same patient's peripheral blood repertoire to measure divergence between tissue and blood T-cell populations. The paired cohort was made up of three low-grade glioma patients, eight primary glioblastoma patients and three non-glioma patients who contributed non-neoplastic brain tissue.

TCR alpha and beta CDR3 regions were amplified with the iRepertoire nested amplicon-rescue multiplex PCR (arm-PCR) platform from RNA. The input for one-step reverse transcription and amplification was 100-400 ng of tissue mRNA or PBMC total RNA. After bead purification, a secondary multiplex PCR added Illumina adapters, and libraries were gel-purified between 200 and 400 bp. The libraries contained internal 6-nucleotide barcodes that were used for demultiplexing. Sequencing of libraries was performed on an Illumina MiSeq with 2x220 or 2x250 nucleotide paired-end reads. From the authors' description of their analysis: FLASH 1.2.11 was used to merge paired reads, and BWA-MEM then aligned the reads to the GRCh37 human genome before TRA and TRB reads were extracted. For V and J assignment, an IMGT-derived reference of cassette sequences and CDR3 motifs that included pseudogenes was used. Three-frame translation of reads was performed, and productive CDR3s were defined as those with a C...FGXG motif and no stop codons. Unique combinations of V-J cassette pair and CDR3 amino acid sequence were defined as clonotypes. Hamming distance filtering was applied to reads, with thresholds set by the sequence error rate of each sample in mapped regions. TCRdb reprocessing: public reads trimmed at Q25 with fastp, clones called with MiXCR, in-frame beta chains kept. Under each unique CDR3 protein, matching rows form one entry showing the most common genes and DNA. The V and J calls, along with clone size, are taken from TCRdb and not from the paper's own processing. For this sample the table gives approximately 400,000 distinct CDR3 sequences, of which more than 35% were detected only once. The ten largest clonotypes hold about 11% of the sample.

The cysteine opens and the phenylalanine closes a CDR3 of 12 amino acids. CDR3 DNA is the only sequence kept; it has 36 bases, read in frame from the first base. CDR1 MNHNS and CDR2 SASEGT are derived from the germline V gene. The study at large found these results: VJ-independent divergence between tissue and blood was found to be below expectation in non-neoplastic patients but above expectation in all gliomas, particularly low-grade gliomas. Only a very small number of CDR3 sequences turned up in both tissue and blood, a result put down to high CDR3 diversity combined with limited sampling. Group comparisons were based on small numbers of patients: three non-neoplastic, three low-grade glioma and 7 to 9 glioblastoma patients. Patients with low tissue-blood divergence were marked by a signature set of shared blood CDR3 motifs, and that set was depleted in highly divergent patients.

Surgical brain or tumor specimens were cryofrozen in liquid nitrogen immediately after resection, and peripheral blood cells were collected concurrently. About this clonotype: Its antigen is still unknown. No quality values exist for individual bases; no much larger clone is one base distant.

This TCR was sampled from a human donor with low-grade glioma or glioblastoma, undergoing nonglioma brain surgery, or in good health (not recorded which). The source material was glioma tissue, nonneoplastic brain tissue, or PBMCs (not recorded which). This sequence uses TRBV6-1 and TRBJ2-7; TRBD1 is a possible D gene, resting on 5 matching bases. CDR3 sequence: CVSSLTGSEQYF. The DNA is TGTGTTAGCAGCCTAACAGGAAGCGAGCAGTACTTC.